Here is one TCR beta chain with its context. As yet, its antigen is unknown. This sample was included in a study of cytomegalovirus exposure and HLA in healthy donors. Overall study findings and caveats: It was likely that a cluster of highly shared sequence variants was a sequencing artifact.

J was trimmed by 0 bases and V by 7 bases; bases with no gene match: 10. Germline CDR1 and CDR2: SQVTM and ANQGSEA. The CDR3 has 15 amino acids. Amplification used 60 Vbeta primers and 13 Jbeta primers. Only in-frame clones appear in the TCRdb table, and some are missing; sequencing was by immunoSEQ multiplex PCR. The sample lists 90,000 to 100,000 clones, just under 70% occurring once. Sequencing was done on a sample of PBMCs. The origin of this receptor is a man aged 50 or older in good health and CMV-seronegative. V is TRBV29-1 and J is TRBJ2-3, with 7 positions matching TRBD1. The CDR3 DNA is TGCAGCGCTGTGCCGGGACAGCAGAGCACAGATACGCAGTATTTT. Translation: CSAVPGQQSTDTQYF.